Included here is one T cell receptor beta chain sequence, with context. This sample is part of a study of blood T cell repertoires in COVID-19. For the study at large: The United States, Italy and Spain supplied acute and convalescent COVID-19 samples. T cells, B-cell-depleted T cells, or PBMCs provided the cDNA or gDNA that served as material.

Clones were read by immunoSEQ multiplex PCR, and TCRdb kept only the in-frame ones, dropping some. This sample has about 77,000 clones, with around three quarters found just once. The J segment lost 2 bases and the V segment lost 6 bases, leaving 4 bases of the junction unmatched. Germline V gives CDR1 MNHEY, CDR2 SVGAGI. CDR3 length: 14 residues. The rearrangement uses TRBV6-5 and TRBJ2-3; the match to TRBD2 covers 8 bases. The clonotype originates from a woman in her 70s with acute or convalescent COVID-19. Sequenced: peripheral blood. The CDR3 nucleotides are TGTGCCAGCAGCGGGGGGGCCACCACAGATACGCAGTATTTT. It codes for CASSGGATTDTQYF.